This T cell receptor (beta chain) was retrieved from a study of cytomegalovirus exposure and HLA in healthy donors. In the study overall: There were some 400 genotyped donors. Of these, about 86% fell in the genetic ancestry cluster associated with self-reported Caucasian donors. Study findings and constraints: CMV serostatus was the sole immune exposure information available.

CDR1 and CDR2 from the germline V gene are SGHDT and YYEEEE. Trimming at V came to 4 bases and at J to 6 bases, leaving 9 bases not matched to a gene. CDR3 length: 15 amino acids. Vbeta (60) and Jbeta (13) primers were used in the PCR. The repertoire was sequenced with immunoSEQ multiplex PCR; TCRdb's copy has only in-frame clones and lacks some. The data contain about 220,000 clones, approximately 83% of them seen just once; the ten biggest clones take up roughly 0.7%. A word on this clone: Its antigen is undetermined.

The chain links TRBV5-6 to TRBJ2-1; 8 bases fit TRBD1. Material for sequencing was PBMCs. The source is a boy younger than 10 in good health and CMV-seronegative. CDR3 amino acids: CASSPRDRSVNEQFF. The CDR3, as DNA: TGTGCCAGCAGCCCCCGGGACAGGTCCGTCAATGAGCAGTTCTTC. The complete variable domain, with remaining parts taken from reference TRBV5-6 and TRBJ2-1, reads DAGVTQSPTHLIKTRGQQVTLRCSPKSGHDTVSWYQQALGQGPQFIFQYYEEEERQRGNFPDRFSGHQFPNYSSELNVNALLLGDSALYLCASSPRDRSVNEQFFGPGTRLTVL.